These 23 T cell receptor beta chains share one sample of origin, sequenced in a study of T cell repertoires in cytomegalovirus infection. TCRdb re-called the reads with MiXCR, one entry per CDR3 protein. In the table there are approximately 500,000 distinct CDR3 sequences, 15% to 20% of which are singletons. Sequenced material: CD8+ T cells from PBMCs. The receptors derive from a human donor in good health (CMV status not recorded). Some clones in this sample may be carry-over from other donors' samples.

V is TRBV27 and J is TRBJ2-7; 12 positions match TRBD2. The junction had 4 bases not matched to a gene; V was cut back by 0 bases and J by 4 bases. The CDR3 has 16 amino acids. Germline CDR1 MNHEY, CDR2 SMNVEV (reference sequence). The CDR3 bases are TGTGCCAGCAGTTTATCTGGGCTAGCGGGGGGGTACGAGCAGTACTTC. This sequence encodes CASSLSGLAGGYEQYF.

The rearrangement joins TRBV3-1 to TRBJ2-7; a weak D match, TRBD1 (6 bases). CDR3 length equals 16 residues. Germline V gene sequence: CDR1 LGHDT, CDR2 YNNKEL (reference sequence). V lost 0 bases and J lost 5, with 17 bases in between. The CDR3 here is CASSQDLARGRHEQYF. The CDR3 DNA reads TGTGCCAGCAGCCAAGATCTTGCCAGGGGAAGGCACGAGCAGTACTTC.

This clonotype has ten or more counts. This chain joins TRBV11-2 and TRBJ2-5; the D gene is possibly TRBD2 (6 bases). V lost 5 bases and J lost 5, with 18 bases in between. From germline, CDR1 is SGHAT and CDR2 FQNNGV. This CDR3 is built from 15 residues. CDR3 nucleotide sequence: TGTGCCAGCAGCCGACGGGCGAGGGAGGAGGAGACCCAGTACTTC. Its translation is CASSRRAREEETQYF.

Only a few counts were recorded for this clonotype. The V gene is TRBV5-6, the J gene TRBJ2-1, with 7 nucleotides matching TRBD1. This CDR3 contains 14 residues. CDR1 is SGHDT and CDR2 is YYEEEE in the germline V gene. V was pared by 4 bases and J by 2 bases, with 3 bases of the junction left unmatched. The CDR3 reads CASSRGTAYNEQFF. The CDR3 DNA sequence: TGTGCCAGCAGCCGAGGGACAGCCTACAATGAGCAGTTCTTC.

This clonotype has just a few counts. The rearrangement uses TRBV20-1 and TRBJ2-1; a weak D match, TRBD2 (5 bases). The CDR3 length is 15 residues. Germline V lookup: CDR1 DFQATT, CDR2 SNEGSKA (reference sequence). Trimming left V 4 bases short and J 4 bases short, with 17 bases between. Here the CDR3 reads CSATKREPPYNEQFF. CDR3 DNA: TGCAGTGCTACAAAGAGGGAGCCCCCTTACAATGAGCAGTTCTTC.

This clonotype has a count of ten or more. The chain uses TRBV7-8 and TRBJ2-7, with 7 bases aligning to TRBD2. The CDR3 has 15 residues. The ends lost 6 bases at V and 0 bases at J; junction bases unmatched: 8. Germline CDR1 SGHVS, CDR2 FQNEAQ. The CDR3 is CASRSSGTFSYEQYF. In nucleotides, the CDR3 is TGTGCCAGCAGGTCAAGCGGGACCTTCTCCTACGAGCAGTACTTC.

The J gene is TRBJ1-1, the V gene TRBV9; D not resolved. V dropped 0 bases and J dropped 0 bases, with 9 bases sitting between them. The CDR3 has 15 amino acids. Germline CDR1 reads SGDLS; CDR2 reads YYNGEE. The CDR3 sequence is CASSVGLYMNTEAFF. The CDR3 DNA is TGTGCCAGCAGCGTAGGACTGTACATGAACACTGAAGCTTTCTTT.

In its sample, this clonotype was seen many times. The chain links TRBV7-9 to TRBJ1-5; D gene uncertain. Trimming removed 4 bases from V and 14 bases from J, with 18 bases in between. This CDR3 has 13 amino acids. Germline assignment: CDR1 SEHNR and CDR2 FQNEAQ (reference sequence). The CDR3 is CASSYTGSGTEHF. The CDR3 DNA sequence: TGTGCCAGCAGCTATACCGGGTCAGGAACCGAGCATTTT.

This clonotype was found once. One base away lies a much larger clone, so this may be a sequencing read error. The chain joins TRBV28 to TRBJ1-6; D not resolved. The CDR3 sequence is 14 residues long. The germline V gene encodes CDR1 MDHEN and CDR2 SYDVKM. With 3 bases removed from V and 10 bases from J, the gap between germline ends came to 13 bases. The CDR3 region has the DNA TGTGCCAGCAGTTTCCGAGGGTCGGGATCACCCCTCCACTTT. Protein: CASSFRGSGSPLHF.

V and J are TRBV20-1 and TRBJ2-7; 12 nucleotides match TRBD2. The V and J ends lost 2 bases and 3 bases, in that order; junction bases with no gene match: 5. The CDR3 consists of 15 residues. From germline, CDR1 is DFQATT and CDR2 SNEGSKA (reference sequence). Written as DNA, the CDR3 is TGCAGTGCTAGATCCTGGACTAGCGGGGACTACGAGCAGTACTTC. Its translation: CSARSWTSGDYEQYF.

This clonotype was counted between two and nine times. The chain couples TRBV27 to TRBJ2-7, with 7 bases fitting TRBD1. Germline CDR1 reads MNHEY; CDR2 reads SMNVEV (reference sequence). This CDR3 comprises 16 residues. Trimming cost V 3 bases and J 5 bases; bases outside gene matches: 13. CDR3 coding DNA: TGTGCCAGCAGTTTCTCAACAGGGGAGATCGTCCACGAGCAGTACTTC. Its translation: CASSFSTGEIVHEQYF.

The rearrangement uses TRBV9 and TRBJ2-7; 9 bases align to TRBD2. V gave up 7 bases and J gave up 2 bases; unmatched junction bases: 7. The CDR3 totals 14 residues. Germline values: CDR1 SGDLS, CDR2 YYNGEE. The CDR3 nucleotides read TGTGCCAGCTCAGCGGGAGGCCCCACCTACGAGCAGTACTTC. Encoded protein: CASSAGGPTYEQYF.

This clonotype was recorded many times. The V gene is TRBV11-2, the J gene TRBJ1-2; TRBD1 aligns across 10 bases. Germline values: CDR1 SGHAT, CDR2 FQNNGV. V was clipped by 0 bases and J by 7 bases; unmatched bases: 2. This CDR3 comprises 14 residues. The chain's CDR3 is CASSLDWTGGGYTF. The CDR3 DNA sequence: TGTGCCAGCAGCTTAGATTGGACAGGGGGTGGCTACACCTTC.

The chain has TRBV27 and TRBJ2-3; weak D call: TRBD2 (6 bases). CDR3 length: 16 residues. Germline V lookup: CDR1 MNHEY, CDR2 SMNVEV (reference sequence). Trimming cost V 5 bases and J 0 bases, with 15 bases left between them. CDR3 sequence (DNA): TGTGCCAGCAGTCTATACCCAGGGACTAGCACAGATACGCAGTATTTT. Its protein is CASSLYPGTSTDTQYF.

The gene calls are TRBV15 and TRBJ2-4; 7 bases line up with TRBD1. The CDR3 has 15 residues. From germline, CDR1 is LNHNV and CDR2 YYDKDF (reference sequence). V was clipped by 3 bases and J by 6 bases; unmatched bases: 8. The CDR3 is CATSRLQGTLNIQYF. The CDR3, as DNA: TGTGCCACCAGCAGGTTACAGGGGACGTTAAACATTCAGTACTTC.

This clonotype was observed at least ten times. This chain uses TRBV12-3 or TRBV12-4 with TRBJ1-2; 8 positions match TRBD1. The junction had 7 bases not matched to a gene; V was cut back by 10 bases and J by 6 bases. CDR3 size: 12 residues. The CDR3 loop is CATDRGMNGYTF. The CDR3 DNA reads TGTGCCACCGACAGGGGAATGAATGGCTACACCTTC.

About this clonotype: At one of its ends the junction is not consistent with the germline gene, which may arise from a read error. The V gene is TRBV28, the J gene TRBJ2-1; 9 positions agree with TRBD2. The V gene's germline CDR1 is MDHEN and CDR2 SYDVKM. The CDR3 is 15 residues long. CDR3 loop: CASRVVAGGWNVQFF. CDR3 nucleotides: TGTGCCAGCAGAGTCGTCGCGGGAGGGTGGAATGTGCAGTTCTTC.

The chain is built from TRBV10-3 and TRBJ2-2; TRBD1 aligns across 7 bases. V lost 6 bases, J lost 1 base, and 5 bases stayed unmatched. This CDR3 comprises 15 residues. Germline-derived CDR1 and CDR2 are ENHRY and SYGVKD. For the CDR3, the DNA is TGTGCCATCAGACTAGGACAGGAGAACACCGGGGAGCTGTTTTTT. This sequence encodes CAIRLGQENTGELFF.

This rearrangement joins TRBV4-1 to TRBJ2-1, with 11 bases matching TRBD1. The germline V gene has CDR1 MGHRA and CDR2 YSYEKL. The J segment lost 8 bases and the V segment lost 8 bases, leaving 8 bases of the junction unmatched. This CDR3 has 14 residues. The CDR3 loop is CASGPGQGVDEQFF. CDR3 bases: TGCGCCAGCGGCCCGGGACAGGGGGTCGATGAGCAGTTCTTC.

This clonotype was counted many times. J is TRBJ1-1 and V is TRBV7-9; D may be TRBD1 (5 bases). V lost 5 bases and J lost 2, with 15 bases in between. Germline loops: CDR1 SEHNR, CDR2 FQNEAQ (reference sequence). CDR3 size: 15 residues. The CDR3, as DNA: TGTGCCAGCAGCAACTCCAGGGAGAGTAACACTGAAGCTTTCTTT. Its translation: CASSNSRESNTEAFF. Full variable domain (remainder filled in from reference TRBV7-9 and TRBJ1-1): DTGVSQNPRHKITKRGQNVTFRCDPISEHNRLYWYRQTLGQGPEFLTYFQNEAQLEKSRLLSDRFSAERPKGSFSTLEIQRTEQGDSAMYLCASSNSRESNTEAFFGQGTRLTVV.

This clonotype was counted ten times or more. The V and J genes are TRBV7-2 and TRBJ2-7; no reliable D call. The CDR3 covers 14 residues. Between the trimmed V and J ends, which lost 2 bases and 3 bases, there was a span of 11 bases. Germline lookup yields CDR1 SGHTA and CDR2 FQGNSA. CDR3 nucleotide sequence: TGTGCCAGCAGCTTAAATCGGCGGCACTACGAGCAGTACTTC. Amino acid sequence: CASSLNRRHYEQYF.

This clonotype was seen a few times. The J gene is TRBJ1-2, the V gene TRBV6-8; 8 nucleotides line up with TRBD1. The CDR3 has 14 amino acids. After removal of 6 bases from V and 4 bases from J, the junction contained 7 bases not matched to a gene. CDR1 is MNHGY and CDR2 is SAAAGT in the germline V gene. This CDR3 is CASSYGQGTYGYTF. The CDR3 bases are TGTGCCAGCAGCTATGGACAGGGAACCTATGGCTACACCTTC.

The J gene is TRBJ1-1, the V gene TRBV19; a possible D gene is TRBD1 (5 bases). The CDR3 runs to 14 residues. Germline lookup yields CDR1 LNHDA and CDR2 SQIVND (reference sequence). Trimming took off 6 bases at V and 3 bases at J, with 14 bases between the two ends. CDR3 nucleotide sequence: TGTGCCAGTAGCGACCTAGGGGCTCACACTGAAGCTTTCTTT. This translates into CASSDLGAHTEAFF.